This T cell receptor (beta chain) was observed in a study of OX40 agonist ivuxolimab in advanced cancers. This clone was recorded only once. Other DNA variants within this sample encode the same CDR3. Sequenced by immunoSEQ multiplex PCR; TCRdb stores in-frame clones only, minus some. The table includes 80,000 to 100,000 clones, around 90% detected once. The clonotype comes from an adult with an advanced solid tumor such as melanoma, head and neck, liver or kidney cancer. Specimen: CD4+ or CD8+ T cells sorted from blood, collected in a trial of the OX40 agonist ivuxolimab.

The CDR3 loop is CASSLRYEQYF. The CDR3 bases are TGTGCCAGCAGTCTACGGTACGAGCAGTACTTC. The chain employs TRBV28 and TRBJ2-7; D gene ambiguous. V gave up 5 bases and J gave up 4 bases, with 6 bases separating them. This CDR3 region has 11 residues. Germline V gene sequence: CDR1 MDHEN, CDR2 SYDVKM. The entire variable domain, with the rest obtained from reference TRBV28 and TRBJ2-7, is as follows: DVKVTQSSRYLVKRTGEKVFLECVQDMDHENMFWYRQDPGLGLRLIYFSYDVKMKEKGDIPEGYSVSREKKERFSLILESASTNQTSMYLCASSLRYEQYFGPGTRLTVT.